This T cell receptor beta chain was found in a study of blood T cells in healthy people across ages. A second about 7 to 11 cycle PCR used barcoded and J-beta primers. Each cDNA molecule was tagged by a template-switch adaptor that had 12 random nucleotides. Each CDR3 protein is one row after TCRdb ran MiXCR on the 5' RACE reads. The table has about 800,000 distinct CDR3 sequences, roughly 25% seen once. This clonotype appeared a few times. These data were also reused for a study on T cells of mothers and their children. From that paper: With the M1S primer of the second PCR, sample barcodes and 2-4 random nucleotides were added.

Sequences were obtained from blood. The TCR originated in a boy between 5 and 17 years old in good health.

CDR3 residues: CASSPVHSYEQYF. Written as DNA, the CDR3 is TGTGCCAGCAGTCCCGTCCACTCCTACGAGCAGTACTTC. This chain links TRBV28 with TRBJ2-7, with unresolved D. The CDR3 covers 13 residues. Between the trimmed V and J ends, which lost 5 bases and 0 bases, there was a span of 8 bases. Per the germline V gene, CDR1 is MDHEN and CDR2 is SYDVKM. The entire variable domain, with the rest obtained from reference TRBV28 and TRBJ2-7, is as follows: DVKVTQSSRYLVKRTGEKVFLECVQDMDHENMFWYRQDPGLGLRLIYFSYDVKMKEKGDIPEGYSVSREKKERFSLILESASTNQTSMYLCASSPVHSYEQYFGPGTRLTVT.